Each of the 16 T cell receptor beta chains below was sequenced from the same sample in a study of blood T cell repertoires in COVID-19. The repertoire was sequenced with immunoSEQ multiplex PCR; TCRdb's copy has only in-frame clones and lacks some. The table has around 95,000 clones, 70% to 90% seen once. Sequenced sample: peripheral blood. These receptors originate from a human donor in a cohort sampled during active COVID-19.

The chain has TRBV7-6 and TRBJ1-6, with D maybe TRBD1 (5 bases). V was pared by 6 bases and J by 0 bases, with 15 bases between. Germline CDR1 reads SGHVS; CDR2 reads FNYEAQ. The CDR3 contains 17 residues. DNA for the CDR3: TGTGCCAGCAGTTTTGCAGGGTCCAGCTCCTATAATTCACCCCTCCACTTT. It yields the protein CASSFAGSSSYNSPLHF. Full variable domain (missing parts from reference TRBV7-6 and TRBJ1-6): GAGVSQSPRYKVTKRGQDVALRCDPISGHVSLYWYRQALGQGPEFLTYFNYEAQQDKSGLPNDRFSAERPEGSISTLTIQRTEQRDSAMYRCASSFAGSSSYNSPLHFGNGTRLTVT.

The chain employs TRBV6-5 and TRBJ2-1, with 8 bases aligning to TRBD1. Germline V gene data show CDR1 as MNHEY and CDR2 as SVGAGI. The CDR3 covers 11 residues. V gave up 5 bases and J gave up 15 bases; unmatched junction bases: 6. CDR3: CASSKDRERFF. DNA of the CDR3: TGTGCCAGCAGTAAGGACAGGGAACGGTTCTTC.

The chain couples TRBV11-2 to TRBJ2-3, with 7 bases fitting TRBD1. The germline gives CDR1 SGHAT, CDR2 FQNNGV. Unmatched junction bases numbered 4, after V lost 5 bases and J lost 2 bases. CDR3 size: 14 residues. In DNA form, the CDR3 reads TGTGCCAGCAGCGGGGGACAGACCACAGATACGCAGTATTTT. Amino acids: CASSGGQTTDTQYF.

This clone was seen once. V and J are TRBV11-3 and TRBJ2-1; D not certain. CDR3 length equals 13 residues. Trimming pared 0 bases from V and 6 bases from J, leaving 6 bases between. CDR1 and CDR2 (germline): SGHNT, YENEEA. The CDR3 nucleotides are TGTGCCAGCAGCTTAGATCCTAGCAATGAGCAGTTCTTC. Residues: CASSLDPSNEQFF.

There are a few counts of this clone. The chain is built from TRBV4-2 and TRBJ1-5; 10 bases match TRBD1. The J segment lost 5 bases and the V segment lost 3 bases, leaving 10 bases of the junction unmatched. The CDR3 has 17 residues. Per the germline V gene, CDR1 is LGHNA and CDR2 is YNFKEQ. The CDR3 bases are TGTGCCAGCAGCCACCCCACAGGTGGGACAGGGGATCAGCCCCAGCATTTT. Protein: CASSHPTGGTGDQPQHF.

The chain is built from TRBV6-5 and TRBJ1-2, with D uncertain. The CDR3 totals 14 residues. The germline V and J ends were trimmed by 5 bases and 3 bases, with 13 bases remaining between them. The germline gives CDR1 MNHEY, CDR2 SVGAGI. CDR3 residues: CASSPFPGDYGYTF. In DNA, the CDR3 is TGTGCCAGCAGTCCCTTCCCGGGTGACTATGGCTACACCTTC.

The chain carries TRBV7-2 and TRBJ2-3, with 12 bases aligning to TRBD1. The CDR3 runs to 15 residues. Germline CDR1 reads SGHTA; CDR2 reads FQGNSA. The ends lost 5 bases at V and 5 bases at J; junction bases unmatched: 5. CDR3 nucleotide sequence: TGTGCCAGCAGCCCGGGACAGGGGGCGGGAGATACGCAGTATTTT. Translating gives CASSPGQGAGDTQYF.

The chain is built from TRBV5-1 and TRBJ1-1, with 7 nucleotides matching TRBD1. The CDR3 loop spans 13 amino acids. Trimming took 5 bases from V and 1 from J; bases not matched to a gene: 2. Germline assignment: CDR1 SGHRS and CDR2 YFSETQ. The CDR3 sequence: CASRRGRNTEAFF. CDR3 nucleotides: TGCGCCAGCAGAAGGGGGCGGAACACTGAAGCTTTCTTT.

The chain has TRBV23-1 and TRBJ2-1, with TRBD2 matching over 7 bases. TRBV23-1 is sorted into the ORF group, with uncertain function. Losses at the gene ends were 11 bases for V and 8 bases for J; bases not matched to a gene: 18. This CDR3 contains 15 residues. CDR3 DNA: TGCGCCGCGCGGGCGTTAGCGGGTCCGGGGGATGAGCAGTTCTTC. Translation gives CAARALAGPGDEQFF.

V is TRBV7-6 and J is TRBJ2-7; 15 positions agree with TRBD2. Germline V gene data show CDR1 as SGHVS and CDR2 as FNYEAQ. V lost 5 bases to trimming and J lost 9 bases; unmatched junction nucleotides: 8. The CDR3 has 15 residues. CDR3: CASSAGLAGGPGQYF. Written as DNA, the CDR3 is TGTGCCAGCAGCGCGGGACTAGCGGGAGGTCCGGGGCAGTACTTC.

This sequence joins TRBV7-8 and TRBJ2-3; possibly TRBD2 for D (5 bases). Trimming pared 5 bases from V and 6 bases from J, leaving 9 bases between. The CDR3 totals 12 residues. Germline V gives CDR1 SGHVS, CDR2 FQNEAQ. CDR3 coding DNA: TGTGCCAGCAGCCTACTAGGGGATACGCAGTATTTT. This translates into CASSLLGDTQYF.

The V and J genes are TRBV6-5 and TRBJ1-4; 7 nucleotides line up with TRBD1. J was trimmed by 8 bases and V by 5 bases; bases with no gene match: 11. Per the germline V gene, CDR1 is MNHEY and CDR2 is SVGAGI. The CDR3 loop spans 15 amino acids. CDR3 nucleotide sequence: TGTGCCAGCAGTCGGACAGGTTTTGGCACGGAAAAACTGTTTTTT. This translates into CASSRTGFGTEKLFF.

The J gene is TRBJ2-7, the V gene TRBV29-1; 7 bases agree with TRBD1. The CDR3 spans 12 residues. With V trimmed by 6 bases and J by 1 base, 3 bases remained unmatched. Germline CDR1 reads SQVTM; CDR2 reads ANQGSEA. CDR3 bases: TGCAGCGTGGGACAGAGATCCTACGAGCAGTACTTC. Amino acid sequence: CSVGQRSYEQYF.

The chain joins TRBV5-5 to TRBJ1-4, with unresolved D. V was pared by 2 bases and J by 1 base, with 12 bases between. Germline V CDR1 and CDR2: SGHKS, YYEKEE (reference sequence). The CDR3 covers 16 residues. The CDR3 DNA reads TGTGCCAGCAGCTTATCCACCCGGGGAACTAATGAAAAACTGTTTTTT. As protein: CASSLSTRGTNEKLFF.

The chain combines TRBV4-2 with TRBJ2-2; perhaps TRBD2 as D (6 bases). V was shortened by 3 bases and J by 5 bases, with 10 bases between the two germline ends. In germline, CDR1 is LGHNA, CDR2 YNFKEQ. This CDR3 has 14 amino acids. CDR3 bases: TGTGCCAGCAGCCAGATCGGGAGAACCGGGGAGCTGTTTTTT. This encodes CASSQIGRTGELFF.

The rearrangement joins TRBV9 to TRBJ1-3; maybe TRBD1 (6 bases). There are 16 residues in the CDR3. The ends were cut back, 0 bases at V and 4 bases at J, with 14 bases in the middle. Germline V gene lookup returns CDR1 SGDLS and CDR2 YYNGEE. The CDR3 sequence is CASSVAQGTTGNTIYF. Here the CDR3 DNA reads TGTGCCAGCAGCGTAGCGCAGGGGACGACAGGAAACACCATATATTTT.